This entry describes one T cell receptor beta chain. These data come from a study of blood T cell repertoires in COVID-19. Measured with immunoSEQ multiplex PCR; TCRdb has only the in-frame clones, and not every one. This sample has roughly 210,000 clones, with 84% found just once. Germline CDR1 reads LGHDT; CDR2 reads YNNKEL (reference sequence). The V end lost 4 bases, the J end lost 8 bases, and 14 bases lay between the germline ends. The CDR3 loop spans 13 amino acids. Material for sequencing was peripheral blood. This sequence joins TRBV3-1 (or the pseudogene TRBV3-2) and TRBJ1-2; D may be TRBD1 (5 bases). The clonotype comes from a woman older than 75 with COVID-19, enrolled during active disease. DNA of the CDR3: TGTGCCAGCAGCCCTAGTGGGGCGGAAGGCTACACCTTC. Amino acids: CASSPSGAEGYTF.